The source of this T cell receptor (beta chain) is a study of blood T cell repertoires in COVID-19 (TCRdb year 2020). A note on the overall study: The collaborator samples originated in the United States, Italy and Spain and spanned the acute and convalescent phases of COVID-19. The prospective study material was composed of cDNA or gDNA derived from T cells, B-cell-depleted T cells, or PBMCs. The dataset comprised deeply sampled blood TCRbeta repertoires from subjects exposed to, actively infected with, or recovered from COVID-19. The repertoires were released in a freely available public database meant as a resource for research on the immune response to SARS-CoV-2. The samples were drawn from the first 160 participants of the ongoing ImmuneRACE study and from 1,254 subjects provided by 6 global collaborators. Sample metadata almost always included a de-identified subject ID, COVID-19 status, age in years and sex. Where HLA class I and class II types were available, the types were taken from metadata supplied by the sample provider, not from assay-based typing. Study-wide conclusions, independent of this receptor: The quantity of clinical and demographic metadata differed by source and by participant and was supplied without curation.

The germline V gene supplies CDR1 SGHAT and CDR2 FQNNGV. The cysteine opens and the phenylalanine closes a CDR3 of 14 amino acids. Only CDR3 DNA is held: 42 bases, read in frame from base 1. V was cut back by 5 bases and J by 8 bases, leaving a gap of 18 bases between them. In its sample, this clone was seen a few times. Its recognized antigen is unknown. Per-base qualities were not stored, and no clone one base away is much larger. Whole blood was collected in K2EDTA tubes by collaborating institutions according to the institutions' own protocols. Collaborator samples were shipped for TCRbeta analysis as frozen whole blood, isolated PBMCs, or DNA extracted from either sample type. TCRbeta CDR3 regions were amplified from genomic DNA by means of the immunoSEQ Assay, a bias-controlled multiplex PCR. For the original study's pipeline: Nucleated cell counts per sample were estimated from amplification of reference gene primers within the assay. To quantify the absolute abundance of each unique TCRbeta CDR3 rearrangement, sequence reads were collapsed and filtered. Productive Simpson clonality was computed per sample as the square root of Simpson's diversity index over productive rearrangements. Held by TCRdb, this immuneACCESS table contains in-frame sequences only and omits some clones. Under half of the omission traces to an unresolved V gene where checked; the cause of the rest is unknown. V, J and clone size are those of that table, while D and trimming were read from the DNA. This sample has more than 50,000 clones in its table, and about four fifths of those were observed once. The ten largest clones take up around 10% of the sample.

The receptor comes from a human donor in a cohort sampled during active COVID-19. Source material: peripheral blood. The chain links TRBV11-2 with TRBJ1-2; tentative D gene TRBD1, with 5 bases matching. The nucleotides are TGTGCCAGCAGCCCCGACATAGGGGCTTGGGGCTACACCTTC. Translated, this gives CASSPDIGAWGYTF.